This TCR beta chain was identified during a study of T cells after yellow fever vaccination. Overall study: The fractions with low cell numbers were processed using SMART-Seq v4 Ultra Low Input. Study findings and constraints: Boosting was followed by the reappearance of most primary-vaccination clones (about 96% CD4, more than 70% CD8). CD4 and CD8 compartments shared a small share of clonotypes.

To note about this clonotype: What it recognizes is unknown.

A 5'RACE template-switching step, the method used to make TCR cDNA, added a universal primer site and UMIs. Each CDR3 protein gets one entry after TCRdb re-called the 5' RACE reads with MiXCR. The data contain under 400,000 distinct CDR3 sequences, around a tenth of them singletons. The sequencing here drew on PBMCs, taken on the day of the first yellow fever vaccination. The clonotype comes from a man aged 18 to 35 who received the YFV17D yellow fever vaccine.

This CDR3 is CASSLRYDNEQFF. CDR3 in DNA: TGTGCCAGCAGCTTACGCTACGACAATGAGCAGTTCTTC. This chain joins TRBV7-9 and TRBJ2-1; D is unclear. The ends were cut back, 2 bases at V and 5 bases at J, with 7 bases in the middle. Germline CDR1 SEHNR, CDR2 FQNEAQ (reference sequence). The CDR3 sequence is 13 residues long.